These 14 T cell receptor beta chains originate from one sample sequenced in a study of T cell responses to AZD1222 COVID-19 vaccine. The data were produced by immunoSEQ multiplex PCR, yet TCRdb's version contains in-frame clones alone and is incomplete. The sample lists about 46,000 clones, approximately 90% occurring once. The sample consisted of peripheral blood, taken 28 days after the second AZD1222 dose. Receptor source: an adult who received the AZD1222 COVID-19 vaccine.

The chain has TRBV4-1 and TRBJ1-5, with D possibly being TRBD1 (5 bases). Trimming took off 2 bases at V and 3 bases at J, with 11 bases between the two ends. The CDR3 spans 15 residues. CDR1 is MGHRA and CDR2 is YSYEKL in the germline V gene. The CDR3 reads CASSQSRQYNQPQHF. As DNA, the CDR3 is TGCGCCAGCAGCCAAAGTAGACAGTACAATCAGCCCCAGCATTTT.

The rearrangement joins TRBV4-1 to TRBJ1-1; 8 bases agree with TRBD1. Unmatched junction bases numbered 7, after V lost 4 bases and J lost 0 bases. The CDR3 length is 16 residues. Germline lookup yields CDR1 MGHRA and CDR2 YSYEKL. The CDR3 region is CASSPGQAIMNTEAFF. For the CDR3, the DNA is TGCGCCAGCAGCCCGGGACAGGCTATTATGAACACTGAAGCTTTCTTT.

This clone has only one observation. This chain uses TRBV5-6 with TRBJ1-3, with unresolved D. V lost 1 base to trimming and J lost 2 bases, with 13 bases between them. The CDR3 sequence is 16 residues long. Germline values: CDR1 SGHDT, CDR2 YYEEEE. The CDR3 loop reads CASSLQATQTGNTIYF. CDR3 nucleotides: TGTGCCAGCAGCTTGCAGGCCACCCAAACTGGAAACACCATATATTTT.

The V call is TRBV2, the J call TRBJ2-1, with TRBD2 identical over 8 bases. CDR1 and CDR2 (germline): SNHLY, FYNNEI. J was trimmed by 2 bases and V by 3 bases; bases with no gene match: 6. The CDR3 runs to 16 residues. Here the CDR3 reads CASSDPAGVAYNEQFF. The DNA of the CDR3 is TGTGCCAGCAGTGACCCAGCGGGAGTAGCCTACAATGAGCAGTTCTTC.

This rearrangement joins TRBV30 to TRBJ1-5; 10 bases fit TRBD1. The CDR3 is 17 amino acids. Germline V gene data show CDR1 as GTSNPN and CDR2 as SVGIG (reference sequence). Unmatched junction bases numbered 15, after V lost 5 bases and J lost 5 bases. Written as DNA, the CDR3 is TGTGCCTGGTGCCTCCGGGGACAGGGGTGGGGGTATCAGCCCCAGCATTTT. This translates into CAWCLRGQGWGYQPQHF.

The chain couples TRBV10-3 to TRBJ1-3; tentative D call: TRBD1 (5 bases). The CDR3 has 14 amino acids. Trimming stripped 2 bases from V and 4 bases from J, with 9 bases between. Germline V gene data show CDR1 as ENHRY and CDR2 as SYGVKD. CDR3 region: CAISETDTGNTIYF. For the CDR3, the DNA is TGTGCCATCAGTGAGACGGACACGGGAAACACCATATATTTT.

The chain is built from TRBV2 and TRBJ1-1; D possibly corresponds to TRBD1 (6 bases). The length of the CDR3 is 16 residues. The V end lost 8 bases, the J end lost 3 bases, and 22 bases lay between the germline ends. The germline V gene encodes CDR1 SNHLY and CDR2 FYNNEI. The CDR3 coding sequence is TGTGCCAGCTCCCTCATGGGGGCACCCCTGGACACTGAAGCTTTCTTT. It specifies CASSLMGAPLDTEAFF.

This clone appeared once. This sequence joins TRBV7-9 and TRBJ2-7; D uncertain. V was cut by 5 bases and J by 7 bases, with 15 bases left in between. This CDR3 has 13 amino acids. Germline lookup yields CDR1 SEHNR and CDR2 FQNEAQ (reference sequence). CDR3 amino acids: CASSTERAEEQYF. The CDR3 DNA reads TGTGCCAGCAGCACTGAAAGGGCCGAGGAGCAGTACTTC.

The table lists this clone with a count of one. V usage is TRBV2 and J usage is TRBJ1-2; D is unresolved. From germline, CDR1 is SNHLY and CDR2 FYNNEI. The germline V and J ends were trimmed by 11 bases and 3 bases, with 16 bases remaining between them. This CDR3 comprises 13 residues. The DNA for the CDR3 is TGTGCCTCCACCCTCAGGAGGGACTATGGCTACACCTTC. Amino acids: CASTLRRDYGYTF. Based on the CDR3 plus reference TRBV2 and TRBJ1-2, the full variable domain is EPEVTQTPSHQVTQMGQEVILRCVPISNHLYFYWYRQILGQKVEFLVSFYNNEISEKSEIFDDQFSVERPDGSNFTLKIRSTKLEDSAMYFCASTLRRDYGYTFGSGTRLTVV.

The chain recombines TRBV4-1 with TRBJ2-7; D is unclear. From germline, CDR1 is MGHRA and CDR2 YSYEKL. V was trimmed by 6 bases and J by 3 bases, leaving 6 bases between them. The length of the CDR3 is 11 residues. As DNA, the CDR3 is TGCGCCAGCAGTAATTTCTACGAGCAGTACTTC. It specifies CASSNFYEQYF.

V usage is TRBV2 and J usage is TRBJ2-7, with D possibly TRBD1 on 8 matching bases. The germline V gene encodes CDR1 SNHLY and CDR2 FYNNEI. Trimming shortened V by 10 bases and J by 3 bases, and 19 bases separated the two germline ends. The CDR3 has 14 residues. The chain's CDR3 is CANSEQGGYYEQYF. The CDR3 nucleotides read TGTGCCAACTCCGAACAGGGGGGGTACTACGAGCAGTACTTC.

The CDR3 reads CSVEDPTGPGVNEQFF. The CDR3 nucleotides read TGCAGCGTTGAAGACCCAACAGGGCCTGGGGTCAATGAGCAGTTCTTC. The V call is TRBV29-1, the J call TRBJ2-1; D possibly corresponds to TRBD1 (6 bases). Germline-derived CDR1 and CDR2 are SQVTM and ANQGSEA. Trimming cost V 0 bases and J 6 bases, with 18 bases left between them. The length of the CDR3 is 16 residues.

This CDR3 reads CASSYSRGGEETQYF. The CDR3, as DNA: TGTGCCAGCAGTTACTCGAGGGGCGGCGAAGAGACCCAGTACTTC. The rearrangement uses TRBV6-5 and TRBJ2-5; D possibly uses TRBD1 or TRBD2 (5 bases each). Germline values: CDR1 MNHEY, CDR2 SVGAGI. V lost 0 bases to trimming and J lost 3 bases, with 11 bases between them. The CDR3 covers 15 residues.

The rearrangement joins TRBV7-8 to TRBJ2-5; D not resolved. The CDR3 sequence is 14 residues long. Germline V CDR1 and CDR2: SGHVS, FQNEAQ. The V end lost 5 bases, the J end lost 5 bases, and 15 bases lay between the germline ends. The CDR3, as DNA: TGTGCCAGCAGCCCACGCCTCCTAAAGGAGACCCAGTACTTC. Translating gives CASSPRLLKETQYF.